This T cell receptor (beta chain) is drawn from a study of blood T cells in healthy people across ages. A J-beta primer mix and a sample-barcoded 5' primer were used in a second PCR of roughly 7 to 12 cycles. Each cDNA molecule received a tag from a template-switch adaptor that had 12 random nucleotides. TCRdb fed the 5' RACE reads into MiXCR, producing one record per CDR3 protein. The table includes 1.5 million or so distinct CDR3 sequences, around 42% detected once. The length of the CDR3 is 16 residues. Germline CDR1 MNHEY, CDR2 SMNVEV (reference sequence). V was cut by 3 bases and J by 6 bases, with 15 bases left in between. Study outcomes and limitations: It was held that diversity estimates obtained from one million T cells represented underestimates.

With regard to this clonotype: Its antigen is not identified.

V gene TRBV27 combines with J gene TRBJ1-6; tentatively, D is TRBD1 (6 bases). The receptor was derived from a young woman in good health. The sequenced material came from blood. The CDR3 DNA reads TGTGCCAGCAGTTTTTTCGGGGGGGCGGGTAATTCACCCCTCCACTTT. Encoded protein: CASSFFGGAGNSPLHF.